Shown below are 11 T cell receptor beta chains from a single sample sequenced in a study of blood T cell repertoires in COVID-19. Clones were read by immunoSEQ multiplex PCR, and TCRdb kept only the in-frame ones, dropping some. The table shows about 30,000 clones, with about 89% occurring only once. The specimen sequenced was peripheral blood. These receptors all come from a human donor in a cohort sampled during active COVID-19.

The CDR3 protein is CASRILGQMRETQYF. Here the CDR3 DNA reads TGTGCCAGCAGGATATTAGGACAGATGAGAGAGACCCAGTACTTC. This chain links TRBV28 with TRBJ2-5, with a possible D match to TRBD1 (6 bases). The germline V gene encodes CDR1 MDHEN and CDR2 SYDVKM. CDR3 length: 15 amino acids. Trimming removed 6 bases at V and 4 bases at J, with 18 bases between.

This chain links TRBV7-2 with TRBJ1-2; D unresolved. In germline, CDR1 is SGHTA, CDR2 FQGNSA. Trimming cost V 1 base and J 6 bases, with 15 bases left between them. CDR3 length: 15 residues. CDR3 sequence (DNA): TGTGCCAGCAGCTTAGACGGGGTGGCGGGTAATGGCTACACCTTC. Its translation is CASSLDGVAGNGYTF.

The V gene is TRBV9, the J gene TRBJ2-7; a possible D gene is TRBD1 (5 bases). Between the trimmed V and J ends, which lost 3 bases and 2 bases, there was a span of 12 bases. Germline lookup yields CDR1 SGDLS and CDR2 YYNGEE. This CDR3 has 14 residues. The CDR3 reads CASSAAETAYEQYF. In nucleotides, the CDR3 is TGTGCCAGCAGCGCAGCCGAGACAGCCTACGAGCAGTACTTC.

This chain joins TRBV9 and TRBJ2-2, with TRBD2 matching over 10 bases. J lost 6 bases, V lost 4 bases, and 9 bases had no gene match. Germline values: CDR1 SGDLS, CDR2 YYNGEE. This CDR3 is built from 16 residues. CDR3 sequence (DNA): TGTGCCAGCAGCCCTTCTCTAGCGGGGGTTGCCGGGGAGCTGTTTTTT. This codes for CASSPSLAGVAGELFF.

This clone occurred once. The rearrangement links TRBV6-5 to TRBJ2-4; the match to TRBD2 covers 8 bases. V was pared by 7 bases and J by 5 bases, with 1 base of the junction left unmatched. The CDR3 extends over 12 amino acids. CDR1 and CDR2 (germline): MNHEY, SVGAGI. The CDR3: CASKLAENIQYF. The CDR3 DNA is TGTGCCAGCAAACTAGCGGAAAACATTCAGTACTTC.

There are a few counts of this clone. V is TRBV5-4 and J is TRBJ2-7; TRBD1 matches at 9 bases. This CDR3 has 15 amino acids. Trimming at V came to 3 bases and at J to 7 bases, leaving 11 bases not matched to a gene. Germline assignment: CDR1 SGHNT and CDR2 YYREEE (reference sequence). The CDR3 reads CASSWSRDRAGEQYF. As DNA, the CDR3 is TGTGCCAGCAGCTGGTCCCGGGACAGGGCCGGGGAGCAGTACTTC.

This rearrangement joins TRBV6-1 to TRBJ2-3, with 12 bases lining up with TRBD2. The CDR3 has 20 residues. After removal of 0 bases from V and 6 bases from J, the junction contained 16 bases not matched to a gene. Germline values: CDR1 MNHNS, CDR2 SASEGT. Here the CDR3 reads CASSEAGWRALAGGADTQYF. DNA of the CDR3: TGTGCCAGCAGTGAAGCGGGATGGAGGGCACTAGCGGGGGGAGCTGATACGCAGTATTTT.

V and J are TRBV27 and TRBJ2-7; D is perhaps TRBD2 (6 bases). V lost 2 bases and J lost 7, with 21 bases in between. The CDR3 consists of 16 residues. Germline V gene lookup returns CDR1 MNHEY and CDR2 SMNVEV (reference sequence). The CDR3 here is CASSLAGGNVGNEQYF. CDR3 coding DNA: TGTGCCAGCAGTTTAGCAGGAGGGAACGTGGGAAATGAGCAGTACTTC.

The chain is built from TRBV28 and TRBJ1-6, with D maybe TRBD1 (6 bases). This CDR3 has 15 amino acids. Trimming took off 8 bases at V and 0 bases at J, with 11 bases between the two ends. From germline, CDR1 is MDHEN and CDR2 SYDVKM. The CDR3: CASGVRGSYNSPLHF. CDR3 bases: TGTGCCAGCGGAGTCAGGGGCTCCTATAATTCACCCCTCCACTTT.

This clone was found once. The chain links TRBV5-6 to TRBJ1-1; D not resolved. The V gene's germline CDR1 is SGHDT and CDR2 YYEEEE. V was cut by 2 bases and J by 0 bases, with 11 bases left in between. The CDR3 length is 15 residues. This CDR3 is CASSLRLLMNTEAFF. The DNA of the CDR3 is TGTGCCAGCAGCTTAAGACTGTTGATGAACACTGAAGCTTTCTTT.

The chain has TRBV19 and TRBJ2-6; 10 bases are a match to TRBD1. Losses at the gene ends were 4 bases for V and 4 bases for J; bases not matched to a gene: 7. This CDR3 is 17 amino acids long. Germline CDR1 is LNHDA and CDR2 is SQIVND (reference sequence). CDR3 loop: CASSTGTGVGGANVLTF. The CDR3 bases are TGTGCCAGTAGTACAGGGACAGGGGTCGGGGGGGCCAACGTCCTGACTTTC.